This T cell receptor beta chain was captured by sequencing in a study of blood T cell repertoires in COVID-19. Across the whole study: In each case, the material was cDNA or gDNA derived from T cells, B-cell-depleted T cells, or PBMCs.

The CDR3 is 14 residues long. Germline lookup yields CDR1 SGHRS and CDR2 YFSETQ. The V end was cut by 5 bases, the J end by 4 bases, with 15 bases between. Sequencing used immunoSEQ multiplex PCR; TCRdb keeps in-frame clones, though not all of them. Among about 26,000 clones listed, about 90% were seen once. This clonotype was sampled from a human donor in a cohort sampled during active COVID-19. Source material: peripheral blood. The chain is built from TRBV5-1 and TRBJ1-1, with TRBD1 as a possible D gene (5 bases). The CDR3 sequence: CASRISLGGTEAFF. The DNA of the CDR3 is TGCGCCAGCAGGATCTCATTGGGGGGCACTGAAGCTTTCTTT.